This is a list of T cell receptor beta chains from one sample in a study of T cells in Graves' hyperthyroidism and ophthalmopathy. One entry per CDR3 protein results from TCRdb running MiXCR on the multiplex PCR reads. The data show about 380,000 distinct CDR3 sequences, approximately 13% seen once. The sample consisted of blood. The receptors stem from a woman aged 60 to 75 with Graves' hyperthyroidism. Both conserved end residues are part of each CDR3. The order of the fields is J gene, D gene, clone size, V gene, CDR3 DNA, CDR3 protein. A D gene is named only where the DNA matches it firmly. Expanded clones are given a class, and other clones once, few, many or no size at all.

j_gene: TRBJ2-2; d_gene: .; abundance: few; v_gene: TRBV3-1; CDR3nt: TGTGCCAGCAGCCAAATCCCCGGGGAGCTGTTTTTT; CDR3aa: CASSQIPGELFF
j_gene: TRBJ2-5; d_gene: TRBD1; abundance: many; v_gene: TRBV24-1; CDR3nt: TGTGCCACCAGTGATCCCTTAAGGACAGGGGAGGGGGAGACCCAGTACTTC; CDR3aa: CATSDPLRTGEGETQYF
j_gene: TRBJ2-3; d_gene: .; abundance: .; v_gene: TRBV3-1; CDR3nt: TGTGCCAGCAGCCAAAATGTGCGAGACGGCGACCGCACAGATACGCAGTATTTT; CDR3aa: CASSQNVRDGDRTDTQYF
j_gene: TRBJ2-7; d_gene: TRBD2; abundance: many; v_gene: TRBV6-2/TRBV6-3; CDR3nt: TGTGCCAGCGCCCTGGGAGGGGCCTACGAGCAGTACTTC; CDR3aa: CASALGGAYEQYF
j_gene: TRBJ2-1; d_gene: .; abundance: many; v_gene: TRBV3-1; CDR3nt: TGTGCCAGCAGCCTACTCTACAATGAGCAGTTCTTC; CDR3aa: CASSLLYNEQFF
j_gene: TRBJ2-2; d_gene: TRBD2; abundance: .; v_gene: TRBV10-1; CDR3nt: TGCGCCAGCAGTGGGACTAGCGGGGGGAACACCGGGGAGCTGTTTTTT; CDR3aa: CASSGTSGGNTGELFF
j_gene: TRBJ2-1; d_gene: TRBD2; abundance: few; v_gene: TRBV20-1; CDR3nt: TGCAGCAAAAGGAGGCTAGCGGGAAACAATGAGCAGTTCTTC; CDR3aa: CSKRRLAGNNEQFF
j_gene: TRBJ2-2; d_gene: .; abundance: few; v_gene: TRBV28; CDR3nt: TGTGCCAGCAGTGGGGGACTCCCTAAGGCCGGGGAGCTGTTTTTT; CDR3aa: CASSGGLPKAGELFF
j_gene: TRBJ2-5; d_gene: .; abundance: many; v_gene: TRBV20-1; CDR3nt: TGCAGTGCTGGCCCCCGGAGGGGGTGGGAAGAGACCCAGTACTTC; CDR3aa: CSAGPRRGWEETQYF
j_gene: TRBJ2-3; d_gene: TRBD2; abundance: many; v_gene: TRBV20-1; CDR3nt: TGCAGTGCTAGGGGGGGACTAGCGGGAGACCCAGATACGCAGTATTTT; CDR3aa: CSARGGLAGDPDTQYF
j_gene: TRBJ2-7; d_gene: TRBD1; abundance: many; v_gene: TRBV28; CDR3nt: TGTGCCACTGACAGGGCCCCCAACGAGCAGTACTTC; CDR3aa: CATDRAPNEQYF
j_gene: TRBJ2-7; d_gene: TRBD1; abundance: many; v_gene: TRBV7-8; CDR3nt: TGTGCCAGCAGCACAGGGACAGGGCACTCCTACGAGCAGTACTTC; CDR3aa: CASSTGTGHSYEQYF
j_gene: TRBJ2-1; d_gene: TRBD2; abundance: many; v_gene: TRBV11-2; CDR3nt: TGTGCCAGCAGCCCAGCAGGTAGCGGGATCTACAATGAGCAGTTCTTC; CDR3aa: CASSPAGSGIYNEQFF
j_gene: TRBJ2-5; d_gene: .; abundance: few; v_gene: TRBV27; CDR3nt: TGTGCCAGCAGTTTCTCGGGCGGGGCGGGAGAGACCCAGTACTTC; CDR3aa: CASSFSGGAGETQYF
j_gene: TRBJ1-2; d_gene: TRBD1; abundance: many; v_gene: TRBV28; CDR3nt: TGTGCCAGCAGTTTCCGGACAGGGCAGGGCTACACCTTC; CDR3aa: CASSFRTGQGYTF
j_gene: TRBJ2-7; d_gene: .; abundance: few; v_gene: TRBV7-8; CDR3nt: TGTGCCAGCAGATCTACAGGAACCCGCTCCTACGAGCAGTACTTC; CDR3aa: CASRSTGTRSYEQYF
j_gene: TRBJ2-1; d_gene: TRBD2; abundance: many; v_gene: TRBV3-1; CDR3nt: TGTGCCAGCAGCCGTAGCGGGGGTTACAATGAGCAGTTCTTC; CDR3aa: CASSRSGGYNEQFF
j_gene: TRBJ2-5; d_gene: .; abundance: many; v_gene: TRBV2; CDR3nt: TGTGCCAGCAGTGAGACCCAGTACTTC; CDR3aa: CASSETQYF
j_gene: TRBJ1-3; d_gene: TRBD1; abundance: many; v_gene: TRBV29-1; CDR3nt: TGCAGCGTTGGCAGGGGGCATGGAAACACCATATATTTT; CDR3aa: CSVGRGHGNTIYF
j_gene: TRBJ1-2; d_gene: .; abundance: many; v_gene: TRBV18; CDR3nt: TGTGCCAGCTCACCGTCGGGATTTGACTATGGCTACACCTTC; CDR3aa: CASSPSGFDYGYTF
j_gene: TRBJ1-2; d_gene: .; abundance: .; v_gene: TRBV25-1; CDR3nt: TGTGCCAGCAGTGAAGCCAAGGCCTATGGCTACACCTTC; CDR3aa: CASSEAKAYGYTF
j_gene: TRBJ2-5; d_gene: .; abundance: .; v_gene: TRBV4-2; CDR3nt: TGTGCCAGCAGCCAGTGGAGGGGCGAAGGAGAGACCCAGTACTTC; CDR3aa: CASSQWRGEGETQYF
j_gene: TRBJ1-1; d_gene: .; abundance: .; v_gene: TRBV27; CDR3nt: TGTGCCAGCAGTTTATTTCCGGGACTGGAAGCTTTCTTT; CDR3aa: CASSLFPGLEAFF
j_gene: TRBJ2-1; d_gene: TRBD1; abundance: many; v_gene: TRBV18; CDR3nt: TGTGCCAGCTCACCAGACAGGGGGCCTGGGAATGAGCAGTTCTTC; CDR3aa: CASSPDRGPGNEQFF
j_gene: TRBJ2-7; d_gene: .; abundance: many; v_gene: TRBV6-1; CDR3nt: TGTGCCAGCGGAATTCGAGAGTACGAGCAGTACTTC; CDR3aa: CASGIREYEQYF
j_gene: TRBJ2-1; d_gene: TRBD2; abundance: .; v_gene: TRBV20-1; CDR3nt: TGCAGTGCTAGAGATTCGAGCGGGAGGAGCTCCTACAATGAGCAGTTCTTC; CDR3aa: CSARDSSGRSSYNEQFF
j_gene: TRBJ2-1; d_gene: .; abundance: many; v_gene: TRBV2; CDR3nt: TGTGCCAGCAGTGAAGTGGGCAGTCCCTACAATGAGCAGTTCTTC; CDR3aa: CASSEVGSPYNEQFF
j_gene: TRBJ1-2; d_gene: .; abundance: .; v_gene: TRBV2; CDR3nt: TGCGCCAGCAGCCAATTTACAGCGCCTAACTATGGCTACACCTTC; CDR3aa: CASSQFTAPNYGYTF
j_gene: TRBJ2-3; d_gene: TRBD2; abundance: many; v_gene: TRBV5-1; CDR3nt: TGCGCCAGCAGCTTGGGAGGCGGGAGTGGCACAGATACGCAGTATTTT; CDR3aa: CASSLGGGSGTDTQYF
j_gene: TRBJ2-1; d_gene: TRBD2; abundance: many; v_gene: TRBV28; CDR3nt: TGTGCCAGCAGTTTGGGGACTAGCGGGAGTGAGCAGTTCTTC; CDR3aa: CASSLGTSGSEQFF
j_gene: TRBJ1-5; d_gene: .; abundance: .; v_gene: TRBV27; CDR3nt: TGTGCCAGCAGTTTAGACCGCGAAGGGCCCCAGCATTTT; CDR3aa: CASSLDREGPQHF
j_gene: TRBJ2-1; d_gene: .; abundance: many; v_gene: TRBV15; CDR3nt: TGTGCCACCAGCAGAGAAGAGCCGGGGAACTACAATGAGCAGTTCTTC; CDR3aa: CATSREEPGNYNEQFF
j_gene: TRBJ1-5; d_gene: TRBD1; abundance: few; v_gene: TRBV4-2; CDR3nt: TGTGCCAGCAGCCAAGATCCGGGACAGGGCGGCAATCAGCCCCAGCATTTT; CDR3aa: CASSQDPGQGGNQPQHF
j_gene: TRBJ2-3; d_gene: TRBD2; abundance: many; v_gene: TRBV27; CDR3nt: TGTGCCAGCAGTGGGGTGACTAGCGGGAGATCAGATACGCAGTATTTT; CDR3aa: CASSGVTSGRSDTQYF
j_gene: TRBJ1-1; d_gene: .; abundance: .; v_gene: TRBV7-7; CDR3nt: TGTGCTAGCAGCTCCTCTATGAACACTGAAGCTTTCTTT; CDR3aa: CASSSSMNTEAFF
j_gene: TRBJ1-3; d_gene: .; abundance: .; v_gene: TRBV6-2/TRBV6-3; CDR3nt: TGTGCCAGCAGTTACTCAACAGCCGCCGAAGGAAACACCATATATTTT; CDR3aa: CASSYSTAAEGNTIYF
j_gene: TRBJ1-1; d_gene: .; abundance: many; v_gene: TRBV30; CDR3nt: TGTGCCTGGAGCCACCGTCCCTTCGGGGGGTACGCTGAAGCTTTCTTT; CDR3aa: CAWSHRPFGGYAEAFF
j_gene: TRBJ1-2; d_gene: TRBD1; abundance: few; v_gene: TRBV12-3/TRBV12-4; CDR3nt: TGTGCCAGCAGTGGACAGGACAACTATGGCTACACCTTC; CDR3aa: CASSGQDNYGYTF
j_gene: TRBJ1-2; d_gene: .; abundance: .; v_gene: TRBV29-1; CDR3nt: TGCAGCGTTGGTCAGCCTGGCTACACCTTC; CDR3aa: CSVGQPGYTF
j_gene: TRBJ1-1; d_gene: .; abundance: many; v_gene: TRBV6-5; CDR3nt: TGTGCCAGCAGTTACGTTGGGGCGCCGGACGTGAACACTGAAGCTTTCTTT; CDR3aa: CASSYVGAPDVNTEAFF
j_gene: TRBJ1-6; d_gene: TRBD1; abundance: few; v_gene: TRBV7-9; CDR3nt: TGTGCCAGCAGTGGGGACAGCGGCTCCTATAATTCACCCCTCCACTTT; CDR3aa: CASSGDSGSYNSPLHF
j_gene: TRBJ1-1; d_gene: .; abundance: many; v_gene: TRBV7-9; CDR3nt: TGTGCCAGCAGCTTTACGGGCCCCGACACTGAAGCTTTCTTT; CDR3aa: CASSFTGPDTEAFF
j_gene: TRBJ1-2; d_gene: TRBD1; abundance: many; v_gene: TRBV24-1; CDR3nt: TGTGCCACCAGACCCGGACAGGGGGCAAGTGGCTACACCTTC; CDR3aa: CATRPGQGASGYTF